The 8 T cell receptor beta chains reported below all come from one sample, sequenced in a study of cytomegalovirus exposure and HLA in healthy donors. Primers for the PCR totalled 60 Vbeta and 13 Jbeta. The assay was immunoSEQ multiplex PCR, and TCRdb's table has in-frame clones only and misses some. The repertoire holds about 83,000 clones, around 78% seen once, with almost 6% in the top ten. Sample: PBMCs. All receptors come from a man aged 18 to 29 in good health and CMV-seropositive.

This chain connects TRBV7-9 to TRBJ1-1; D not resolved. CDR1 and CDR2 (germline): SEHNR, FQNEAQ (reference sequence). The CDR3 has 14 residues. Trimming stripped 1 base from V and 10 bases from J, with 16 bases between. CDR3 sequence: CASSLVQESDRAFF. CDR3 DNA: TGTGCCAGCAGCTTAGTTCAGGAATCGGATAGAGCTTTCTTT. Drawing the rest from reference TRBV7-9 and TRBJ1-1, the complete variable domain is DTGVSQNPRHKITKRGQNVTFRCDPISEHNRLYWYRQTLGQGPEFLTYFQNEAQLEKSRLLSDRFSAERPKGSFSTLEIQRTEQGDSAMYLCASSLVQESDRAFFGQGTRLTVV.

J is TRBJ1-1 and V is TRBV20-1; D uncertain. Germline V CDR1 and CDR2: DFQATT, SNEGSKA (reference sequence). The V and J ends lost 6 bases and 1 base respectively, with 6 bases between them. The CDR3 covers 11 residues. The CDR3 is CSAEPNTEAFF. CDR3 sequence (DNA): TGCAGTGCAGAGCCGAACACTGAAGCTTTCTTT.

This chain uses TRBV6-5 with TRBJ1-2, with 12 bases identical to TRBD1. Germline CDR1 and CDR2: MNHEY and SVGAGI. The CDR3 extends over 13 amino acids. J lost 8 bases, V lost 6 bases, and 4 bases had no gene match. CDR3 region: CASRPGTGGGYTF. The DNA of the CDR3 is TGTGCCAGCAGACCCGGGACAGGGGGCGGCTACACCTTC.

This chain connects TRBV25-1 to TRBJ2-2; the D is unclear. Germline CDR1 reads MGHDK; CDR2 reads SYGVNS. The CDR3 is 14 residues long. V was clipped by 8 bases and J by 3 bases, with 13 bases between them. The CDR3 nucleotides read TGTGCCAGCCGTACAGATTCAGACACCGGGGAGCTGTTTTTT. Its translation is CASRTDSDTGELFF.

The chain links TRBV6-5 to TRBJ2-5; tentative D call: TRBD1 (5 bases). V lost 6 bases and J lost 3, with 11 bases in between. CDR3 length: 13 amino acids. The germline gives CDR1 MNHEY, CDR2 SVGAGI. CDR3 protein: CASRPTVKETQYF. The CDR3 DNA follows: TGTGCCAGCAGGCCGACAGTTAAAGAGACCCAGTACTTC.

About this clone itself: One end of the junction is discordant with germline, which a read error may explain. This rearrangement joins TRBV15 to TRBJ2-4, with D maybe TRBD1 (6 bases). Germline-derived CDR1 and CDR2 are LNHNV and YYDKDF (reference sequence). This CDR3 has 12 amino acids. The CDR3 sequence is CATSRDTGLRNF. The DNA for the CDR3 is TGTGCCACCAGCAGGGATACAGGGCTCCGGAACTTC.

Remarks on this clone: The junction differs from germline at one of its ends, possibly a read error. The chain recombines TRBV4-1 with TRBJ2-1, with D unclear. This CDR3 contains 11 residues. CDR1 and CDR2 (germline): MGHRA, YSYEKL. CDR3 in amino acids: CASSQDSEPFF. CDR3 DNA: TGCGCCAGCAGCCAAGATTCTGAGCCGTTCTTC.

This clone was recorded only once. The CDR3 loop reads CASSQAGQGFPGHLFF. The CDR3 coding sequence is TGCGCCAGCAGCCAAGCCGGACAGGGGTTTCCAGGCCATCTGTTCTTC. This sequence joins TRBV4-1 and TRBJ2-1; 9 bases match TRBD1. The V segment lost 1 base and the J segment 15 bases; nucleotides outside the gene matches: 16. Germline V gene sequence: CDR1 MGHRA, CDR2 YSYEKL. CDR3 length equals 16 residues.